This TCR beta chain was observed in a study of T cell repertoires in cytomegalovirus infection. The wider study: Selection of CMV epitopes for the study included recently identified HLA-C-restricted and well-studied HLA-B-restricted ones. Both CMV infection and a matching HLA type were indicated by public TCR beta signatures. General study results and limits: People with CMV and the relevant HLA were identified by cumulative public TCR beta family frequency. The study found HLA-C-restricted CMV-specific TCR beta clonotypes dominating the ex vivo response.

In the case of this clonotype: Its antigen is not known.

TCRdb redid the calling of the reads with MiXCR, one entry per CDR3 protein. The table has 680,000 or so distinct CDR3 sequences, 30% to 35% seen once. Trimming at V came to 10 bases and at J to 7 bases, leaving 11 bases not matched to a gene. The length of the CDR3 is 14 residues. The germline V gene encodes CDR1 MNHNS and CDR2 SASEGT. Source: cultured PBMCs, taken from culture after CMV antigen stimulation. The gene calls are TRBV6-1 and TRBJ1-5; 9 bases fit TRBD1. This clonotype was obtained from a human donor in good health (CMV status not recorded). Some clones in this sample may be carry-over from other donors' samples. This CDR3 reads CATHPDRGRQPQHF. DNA of the CDR3: TGTGCCACCCATCCGGACAGGGGTCGGCAGCCCCAGCATTTT.